The rows below give T cell receptor beta chains drawn from one sample of a study of glioma-infiltrating T cells after dendritic cell vaccination. The data were produced by immunoSEQ multiplex PCR, yet TCRdb's version contains in-frame clones alone and is incomplete. The data hold around 90,000 clones, with approximately 80% observed a single time. The material was blood, obtained before dendritic cell vaccination. Receptors were obtained from a human donor with glioblastoma. Each CDR3 is given with its conserved first and last residue. Fields, in order: clone size, V gene, CDR3 length, D gene, J gene, CDR3 DNA, CDR3 protein. A D gene is named only where the DNA matches it firmly. Not all rows give a size; the values are once, few, many and, for expanded clones, a class.

size: NA; V: TRBV27; length: 13; D: NA; J: TRBJ2-2; DNA: TGTGCCAGCAGTATCGACAGCACCGGGGAGCTGTTTTTT; CDR3: CASSIDSTGELFF
size: NA; V: TRBV9; length: 14; D: NA; J: TRBJ1-1; DNA: TGTGCCAGCAGCGTAGAACTGATGAACACTGAAGCTTTCTTT; CDR3: CASSVELMNTEAFF
size: NA; V: TRBV25-1; length: 11; D: NA; J: TRBJ1-1; DNA: TGTGCCAGCCGGGGGAACACTGAAGCTTTCTTT; CDR3: CASRGNTEAFF
size: once; V: TRBV19; length: 17; D: TRBD1; J: TRBJ1-2; DNA: TGTGCCAGTAGTATTCCCCTCCGGGACAGCCTTAACTATGGCTACACCTTC; CDR3: CASSIPLRDSLNYGYTF
size: NA; V: TRBV6-1; length: 15; D: NA; J: TRBJ2-7; DNA: TGTGCCACCTCTCGGAGGGCAGGGTTACGCCACGAGCAGTACTTC; CDR3: CATSRRAGLRHEQYF
size: NA; V: TRBV7-2; length: 15; D: TRBD2; J: TRBJ2-3; DNA: TGTGCCAGCAGCTTTAACGGGGGGGCTTCTGATACGCAGTATTTT; CDR3: CASSFNGGASDTQYF
size: NA; V: TRBV4-2; length: 17; D: NA; J: TRBJ2-5; DNA: TGTGCCAGCAGCCAAGATCGCTCGGGCACGGCCGGGGGGACCCAGTACTTC; CDR3: CASSQDRSGTAGGTQYF
size: NA; V: TRBV7-9; length: 15; D: NA; J: TRBJ1-2; DNA: TGTGCCAGCAGCTTAGGGGGCGTCGCCGTCTATGGCTACACCTTC; CDR3: CASSLGGVAVYGYTF
size: NA; V: TRBV19; length: 13; D: TRBD1; J: TRBJ1-1; DNA: TGTGCCAGTAGTCCCCAGGGGGCCGGTGAAGCTTTCTTT; CDR3: CASSPQGAGEAFF
size: NA; V: TRBV6-6; length: 16; D: NA; J: TRBJ1-1; DNA: TGTGCCAGCAGTGGAGGGTGGACTGGGGAGGGCACTGAAGCTTTCTTT; CDR3: CASSGGWTGEGTEAFF
size: once; V: TRBV2; length: 14; D: NA; J: TRBJ2-2; DNA: TGTGCCAGCAGATTACAGGGAAACACCGGGGAGCTGTTTTTT; CDR3: CASRLQGNTGELFF
size: few; V: TRBV5-6; length: 15; D: NA; J: TRBJ1-2; DNA: TGTGCCAGCAGCTTGGTAGGACAGCAGAACTATGGCTACACCTTC; CDR3: CASSLVGQQNYGYTF
size: NA; V: TRBV6-1; length: 13; D: NA; J: TRBJ2-7; DNA: TGTGCCAGCAGTCGGGACCTCGGGGGTGAGCAGTACTTC; CDR3: CASSRDLGGEQYF
size: NA; V: TRBV9; length: 16; D: TRBD1; J: TRBJ1-1; DNA: TGTGCCAGCAGCGGGGGGGGTACAGGGGGGAGCACTGAAGCTTTCTTT; CDR3: CASSGGGTGGSTEAFF
size: NA; V: TRBV14; length: 18; D: TRBD2; J: TRBJ2-3; DNA: TGTGCCAGCAGCCAAGGCCTTCTAAGCGGGATGGGCACAGATACGCAGTATTTT; CDR3: CASSQGLLSGMGTDTQYF
size: few; V: TRBV29-1; length: 18; D: TRBD2; J: TRBJ2-3; DNA: TGCAGCGTCCCCGGCCAGCGGGGGGCTTTGTATAGCACAGATACGCAGTATTTT; CDR3: CSVPGQRGALYSTDTQYF
size: NA; V: TRBV10-3; length: 14; D: TRBD1; J: TRBJ1-2; DNA: TGTGCCATCAGTGTGGGGCAGGGGGCTTATGGCTACACCTTC; CDR3: CAISVGQGAYGYTF
size: NA; V: TRBV6-5; length: 15; D: NA; J: TRBJ2-3; DNA: TGTGCCAGCAGTTACCAAGGAGATCGTACAGATACGCAGTATTTT; CDR3: CASSYQGDRTDTQYF
size: NA; V: TRBV27; length: 11; D: NA; J: TRBJ2-3; DNA: TGTGCCAGCAGTTTCACGGGTACGCAGTATTTT; CDR3: CASSFTGTQYF
size: NA; V: TRBV5-1; length: 12; D: NA; J: TRBJ2-5; DNA: TGCGCCAGCAGCTTGACGGGGGAGACCCAGTACTTC; CDR3: CASSLTGETQYF
size: NA; V: TRBV7-9; length: 12; D: NA; J: TRBJ1-1; DNA: TGTGCCAGCAGCCCGACCGGGTGGGAAGCTTTCTTT; CDR3: CASSPTGWEAFF
size: NA; V: TRBV7-8; length: 15; D: NA; J: TRBJ1-5; DNA: TGTGCCAGCAGCTTAGGACAGTTTAGCAATCAGCCCCAGCATTTT; CDR3: CASSLGQFSNQPQHF
size: NA; V: TRBV11-2; length: 16; D: NA; J: TRBJ1-1; DNA: TGTGCCAGCAGCTTAAGCTTAGGGGCCATGAACACTGAAGCTTTCTTT; CDR3: CASSLSLGAMNTEAFF
size: NA; V: TRBV4-2; length: 19; D: NA; J: TRBJ2-6; DNA: TGTGCCAGCAGCCAAGATTTGGGCAGGGGAACCTGGGGGGCCAACGTCCTGACTTTC; CDR3: CASSQDLGRGTWGANVLTF
size: NA; V: TRBV4-1; length: 14; D: NA; J: TRBJ1-2; DNA: TGCGCCAGCAGCCAAGTAGACAGGAACTATGGCCACACCTTC; CDR3: CASSQVDRNYGHTF
size: NA; V: TRBV2; length: 21; D: NA; J: TRBJ2-7; DNA: TGTGCCAGCAGTCTGCCGTCTGGCGGGAATGATCTCTTGCCATATCCCTACGAGCAGTACTTC; CDR3: CASSLPSGGNDLLPYPYEQYF
size: NA; V: TRBV15; length: 15; D: TRBD2; J: TRBJ2-2; DNA: TGTGCCACCAGCAGGGCTAGCGGGAACACCGGGGAGCTGTTTTTT; CDR3: CATSRASGNTGELFF
size: NA; V: TRBV19; length: 15; D: TRBD2; J: TRBJ2-2; DNA: TGTGCCAGTAGTACTACTAGCGGGTCCCCGACCCCTTCGTTTTTT; CDR3: CASSTTSGSPTPSFF
size: NA; V: TRBV6-5; length: 14; D: TRBD2; J: TRBJ2-7; DNA: TGTGCCAGCAGCCGGACTAGCGAATTCTACGAGCAGTACTTC; CDR3: CASSRTSEFYEQYF
size: few; V: TRBV6-5; length: 16; D: NA; J: TRBJ1-3; DNA: TGTGCCAGCAGTTACCGACAGTTCCCCTCTGGAAACACCATATATTTT; CDR3: CASSYRQFPSGNTIYF
size: NA; V: TRBV11-1; length: 15; D: NA; J: TRBJ2-5; DNA: TGTGCCAGCAGCTTAGCGCGGTTTAAAGAAGAGACCCAGTACTTC; CDR3: CASSLARFKEETQYF
size: NA; V: TRBV19; length: 15; D: TRBD2; J: TRBJ2-1; DNA: TGTGCCAGTAGTACCGCGGGGGTTGTTTACAATGAGCAGTTCTTC; CDR3: CASSTAGVVYNEQFF
size: NA; V: TRBV5-4; length: 13; D: NA; J: TRBJ1-1; DNA: TGTGCCAGCAGCAACAGGGTCGGGACTGAAGCTTTCTTT; CDR3: CASSNRVGTEAFF
size: NA; V: TRBV30; length: 13; D: TRBD1; J: TRBJ2-7; DNA: TGTGCCTGGAGTGGGGCAGGGGGCTACGAGCAGTACTTC; CDR3: CAWSGAGGYEQYF
size: NA; V: TRBV6-1; length: 15; D: TRBD2; J: TRBJ2-7; DNA: TGTGCCAGCAGTGAAAGGACTAGCGGCCCACTCGAGCAGTACTTC; CDR3: CASSERTSGPLEQYF
size: NA; V: TRBV7-2; length: 16; D: NA; J: TRBJ2-7; DNA: TGTGCCAGCAGCTTAGCGGGGGCTCCCTGGGGGTACGAGCAGTACTTC; CDR3: CASSLAGAPWGYEQYF
size: NA; V: TRBV7-2; length: 15; D: NA; J: TRBJ1-5; DNA: TGTGCCAGCAGCTCCTTGGACAGCGACAATCAGCCCCAGCATTTT; CDR3: CASSSLDSDNQPQHF
size: NA; V: TRBV13; length: 19; D: NA; J: TRBJ2-3; DNA: TGTGCCAGCAGCTTAGGCCGGCTTTGGGACTGGAAATTCACAGATACGCAGTATTTT; CDR3: CASSLGRLWDWKFTDTQYF
size: NA; V: TRBV5-1; length: 13; D: TRBD1; J: TRBJ2-7; DNA: TGCGCCAGCAGCTCCGGACAGGGCTACGAGCAGTACTTC; CDR3: CASSSGQGYEQYF
size: many; V: TRBV4-1; length: 13; D: TRBD1; J: TRBJ1-1; DNA: TGCGCCAGCAGCCAAGCATCGGACAGGGGAGCTTTCTTT; CDR3: CASSQASDRGAFF
size: NA; V: TRBV5-4; length: 14; D: TRBD2; J: TRBJ2-4; DNA: TGTGCCAGCAGCTCTGGGGGACTAGTAACCATTCAGTACTTC; CDR3: CASSSGGLVTIQYF
size: few; V: TRBV23-1; length: 12; D: NA; J: TRBJ2-5; DNA: TGCGCCAGCACCGTACGGAGGGAGACCCAGTACTTC; CDR3: CASTVRRETQYF
size: NA; V: TRBV12-5; length: 13; D: TRBD1; J: TRBJ1-5; DNA: TGTGCTAGTGGTTTGGGACAGGGACAGCCCCAGCATTTT; CDR3: CASGLGQGQPQHF
size: NA; V: TRBV10-3; length: 17; D: NA; J: TRBJ2-1; DNA: TGTGCCATCAGTGAGAACCGACTAGGGAGCTCCTACAATGAGCAGTTCTTC; CDR3: CAISENRLGSSYNEQFF
size: once; V: TRBV7-9; length: 15; D: NA; J: TRBJ2-3; DNA: TGTGCCAGCAGCTTAGTCTGGCGGAGCACAGATACGCAGTATTTT; CDR3: CASSLVWRSTDTQYF
size: many; V: TRBV29-1; length: 11; D: NA; J: TRBJ1-2; DNA: TGCAGCGTTGGCGGGGGCCATGGCTACACCTTC; CDR3: CSVGGGHGYTF
size: NA; V: TRBV28; length: 14; D: NA; J: TRBJ1-5; DNA: TGTGCCAGCAGAGAGTACCATAGCAATCAGCCCCAGCATTTT; CDR3: CASREYHSNQPQHF
size: NA; V: TRBV5-6; length: 14; D: NA; J: TRBJ1-1; DNA: TGTGCCAGCAGCAAAGACAGGTCAGGCACTGAAGCTTTCTTT; CDR3: CASSKDRSGTEAFF
size: NA; V: TRBV5-1; length: 16; D: TRBD2; J: TRBJ2-1; DNA: TGCGCCAGCAGCCGACTAGCGGGGGGGCCGAGGAATGAGCAGTTCTTC; CDR3: CASSRLAGGPRNEQFF
size: few; V: TRBV7-3; length: 11; D: TRBD1; J: TRBJ1-5; DNA: TGTGCCAGCAGCCGCAGGGGGCCCAGGAAGTTT; CDR3: CASSRRGPRKF
size: NA; V: TRBV6-6; length: 13; D: NA; J: TRBJ2-7; DNA: TGTGCCAGCAGCTCTCCGACTGCCTACGAGCAGTACTTC; CDR3: CASSSPTAYEQYF
size: few; V: TRBV7-3; length: 15; D: TRBD1; J: TRBJ2-1; DNA: TGTGCCAGCAGCTTAGGGACAGGGGGCGGCGATGAGCAGTTCTTC; CDR3: CASSLGTGGGDEQFF
size: NA; V: TRBV11-2; length: 12; D: NA; J: TRBJ2-7; DNA: TGTGCCAGCAGCTTAGTTCTGTACGAGCAGTACTTC; CDR3: CASSLVLYEQYF
size: NA; V: TRBV5-1; length: 15; D: NA; J: TRBJ1-3; DNA: TGCGCCAGCAGCTCCTTGGGGCTCTCTGGAAACACCATATATTTT; CDR3: CASSSLGLSGNTIYF
size: once; V: TRBV7-3; length: 15; D: TRBD1; J: TRBJ2-3; DNA: TGTGCCAGCAGCTTAACGAGCGACAGGGGGGATACGCAGTATTTT; CDR3: CASSLTSDRGDTQYF
size: NA; V: TRBV19; length: 13; D: TRBD1; J: TRBJ1-1; DNA: TGTGCCAGTAGTGAAGGGGGCGCATCTGAAGCTTTCTTT; CDR3: CASSEGGASEAFF
size: NA; V: TRBV28; length: 17; D: NA; J: TRBJ2-1; DNA: TGTGCCAGCAGTTTACTTGCGTTTCGGGAGCGTTACAATGAGCAGTTCTTC; CDR3: CASSLLAFRERYNEQFF